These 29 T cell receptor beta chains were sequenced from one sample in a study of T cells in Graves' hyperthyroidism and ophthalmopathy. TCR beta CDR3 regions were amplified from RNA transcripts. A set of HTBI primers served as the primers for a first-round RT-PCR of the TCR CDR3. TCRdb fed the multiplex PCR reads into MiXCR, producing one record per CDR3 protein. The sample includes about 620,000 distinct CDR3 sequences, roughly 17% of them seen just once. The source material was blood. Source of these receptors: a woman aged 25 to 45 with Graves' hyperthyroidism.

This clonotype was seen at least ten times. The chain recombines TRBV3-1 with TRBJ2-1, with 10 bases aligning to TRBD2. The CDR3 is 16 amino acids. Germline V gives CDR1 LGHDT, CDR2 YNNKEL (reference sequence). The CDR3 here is CASGASGRTSYNEQFF. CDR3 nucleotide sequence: TGTGCAAGCGGGGCTAGCGGGAGAACATCCTACAATGAGCAGTTCTTC.

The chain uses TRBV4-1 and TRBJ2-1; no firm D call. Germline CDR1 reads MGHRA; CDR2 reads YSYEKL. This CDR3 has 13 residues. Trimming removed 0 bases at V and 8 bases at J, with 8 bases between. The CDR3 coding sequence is TGCGCCAGCAGCCAAGATAGGGCTTATGAGCAGTTCTTC. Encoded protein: CASSQDRAYEQFF.

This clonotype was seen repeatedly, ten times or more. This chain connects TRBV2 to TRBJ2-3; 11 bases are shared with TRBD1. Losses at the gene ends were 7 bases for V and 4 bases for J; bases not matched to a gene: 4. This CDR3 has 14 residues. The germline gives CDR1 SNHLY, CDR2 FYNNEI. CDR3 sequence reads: CASKRDRGADTQYF. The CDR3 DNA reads TGTGCCAGCAAACGGGACAGGGGGGCAGATACGCAGTATTTT.

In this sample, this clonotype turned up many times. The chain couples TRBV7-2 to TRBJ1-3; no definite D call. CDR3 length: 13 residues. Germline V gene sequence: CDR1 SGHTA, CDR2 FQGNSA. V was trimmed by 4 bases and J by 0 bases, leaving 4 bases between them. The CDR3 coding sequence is TGTGCCAGCAGCTCTCACTCTGGAAACACCATATATTTT. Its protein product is CASSSHSGNTIYF.

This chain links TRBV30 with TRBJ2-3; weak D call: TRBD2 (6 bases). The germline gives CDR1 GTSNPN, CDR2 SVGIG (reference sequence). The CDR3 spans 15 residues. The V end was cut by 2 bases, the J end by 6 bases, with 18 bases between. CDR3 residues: CAWSLTHLGGDTQYF. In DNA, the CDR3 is TGTGCCTGGAGTCTAACCCACCTTGGGGGGGATACGCAGTATTTT. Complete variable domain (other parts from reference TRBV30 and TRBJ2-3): SQTIHQWPATLVQPVGSPLSLECTVEGTSNPNLYWYRQAAGRGLQLLFYSVGIGQISSEVPQNLSASRPQDRQFILSSKKLLLSDSGFYLCAWSLTHLGGDTQYFGPGTRLTVL.

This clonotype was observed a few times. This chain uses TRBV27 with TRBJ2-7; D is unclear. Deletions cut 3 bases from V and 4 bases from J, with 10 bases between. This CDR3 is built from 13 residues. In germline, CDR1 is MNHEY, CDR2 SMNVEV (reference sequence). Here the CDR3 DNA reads TGTGCCAGCAGTTTGAGGTCGCTGTACGAGCAGTACTTC. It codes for CASSLRSLYEQYF.

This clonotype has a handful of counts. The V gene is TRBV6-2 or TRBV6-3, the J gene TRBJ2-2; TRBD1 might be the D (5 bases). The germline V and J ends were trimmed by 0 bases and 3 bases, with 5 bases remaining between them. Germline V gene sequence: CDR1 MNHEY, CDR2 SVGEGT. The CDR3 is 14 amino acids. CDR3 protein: CASSYSQDTGELFF. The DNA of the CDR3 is TGTGCCAGCAGTTACTCACAGGACACCGGGGAGCTGTTTTTT.

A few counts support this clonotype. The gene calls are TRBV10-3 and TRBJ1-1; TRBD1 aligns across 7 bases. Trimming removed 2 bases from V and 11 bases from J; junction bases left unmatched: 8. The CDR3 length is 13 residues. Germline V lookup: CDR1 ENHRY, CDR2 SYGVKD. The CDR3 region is CAISEEQGSRAFF. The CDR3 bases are TGTGCCATCAGTGAGGAACAGGGGTCGCGGGCTTTCTTT.

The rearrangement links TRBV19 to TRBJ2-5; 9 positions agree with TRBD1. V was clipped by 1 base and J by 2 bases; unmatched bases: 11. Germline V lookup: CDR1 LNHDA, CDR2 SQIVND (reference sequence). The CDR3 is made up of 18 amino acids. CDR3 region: CASSIGWGTGLKQETQYF. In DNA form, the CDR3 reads TGTGCCAGTAGTATAGGGTGGGGGACAGGGCTGAAGCAAGAGACCCAGTACTTC.

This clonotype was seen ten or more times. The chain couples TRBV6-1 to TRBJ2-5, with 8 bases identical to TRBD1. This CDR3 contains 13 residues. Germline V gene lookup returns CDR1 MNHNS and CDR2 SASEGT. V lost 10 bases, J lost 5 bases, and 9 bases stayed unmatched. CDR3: CATIGQGNETQYF. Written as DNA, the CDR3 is TGTGCCACAATTGGACAGGGTAATGAGACCCAGTACTTC.

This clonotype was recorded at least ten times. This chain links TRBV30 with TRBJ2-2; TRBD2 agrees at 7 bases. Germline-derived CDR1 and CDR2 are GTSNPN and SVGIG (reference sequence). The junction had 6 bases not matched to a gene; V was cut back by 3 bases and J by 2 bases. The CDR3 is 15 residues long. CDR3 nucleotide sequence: TGTGCCTGGAGAGCGATAGCGGGCAACACCGGGGAGCTGTTTTTT. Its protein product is CAWRAIAGNTGELFF.

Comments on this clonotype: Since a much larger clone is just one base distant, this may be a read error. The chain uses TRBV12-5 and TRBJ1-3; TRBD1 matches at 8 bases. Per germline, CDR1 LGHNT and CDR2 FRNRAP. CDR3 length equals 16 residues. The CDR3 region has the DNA TGTGCTAGTGGTGCGGACAGGGCCTTCGGTGGAAACACCATATGTTTT. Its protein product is CASGADRAFGGNTICF.

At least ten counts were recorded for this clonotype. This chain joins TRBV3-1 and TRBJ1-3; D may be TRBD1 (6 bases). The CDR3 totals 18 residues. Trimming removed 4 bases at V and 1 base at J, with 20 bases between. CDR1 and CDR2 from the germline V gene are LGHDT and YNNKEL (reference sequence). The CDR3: CASSPTLFGQYSGNTIYF. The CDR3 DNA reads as TGTGCCAGCAGCCCAACCCTATTTGGACAGTATTCTGGAAACACCATATATTTT.

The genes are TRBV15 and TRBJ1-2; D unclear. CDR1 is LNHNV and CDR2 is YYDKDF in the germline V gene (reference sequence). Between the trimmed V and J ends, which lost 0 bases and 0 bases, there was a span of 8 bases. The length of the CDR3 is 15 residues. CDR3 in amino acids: CATSRERYPNYGYTF. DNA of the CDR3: TGTGCCACCAGCAGAGAGCGGTATCCTAACTATGGCTACACCTTC.

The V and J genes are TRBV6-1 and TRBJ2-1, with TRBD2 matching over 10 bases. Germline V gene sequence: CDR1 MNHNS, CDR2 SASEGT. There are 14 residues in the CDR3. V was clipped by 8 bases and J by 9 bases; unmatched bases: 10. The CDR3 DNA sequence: TGTGCCAGCGGTCTAGCGGGAGCGGGGTCTGAGCAGTTCTTC. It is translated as CASGLAGAGSEQFF.

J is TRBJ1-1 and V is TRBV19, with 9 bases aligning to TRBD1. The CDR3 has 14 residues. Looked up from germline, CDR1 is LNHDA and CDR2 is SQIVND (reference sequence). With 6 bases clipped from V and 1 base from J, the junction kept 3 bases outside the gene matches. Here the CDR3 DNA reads TGTGCCAGTAGGATGACAGGGGGGAACACTGAAGCTTTCTTT. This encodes CASRMTGGNTEAFF. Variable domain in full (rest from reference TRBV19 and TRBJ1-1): DGGITQSPKYLFRKEGQNVTLSCEQNLNHDAMYWYRQDPGQGLRLIYYSQIVNDFQKGDIAEGYSVSREKKESFPLTVTSAQKNPTAFYLCASRMTGGNTEAFFGQGTRLTVV.

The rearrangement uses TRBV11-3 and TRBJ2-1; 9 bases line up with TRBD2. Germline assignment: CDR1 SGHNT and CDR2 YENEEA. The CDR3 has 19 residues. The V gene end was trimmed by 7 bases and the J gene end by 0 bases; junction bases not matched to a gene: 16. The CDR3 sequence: CASNQEVGREGSSYNEQFF. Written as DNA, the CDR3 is TGTGCCAGCAACCAGGAGGTGGGGCGGGAGGGTAGCTCCTACAATGAGCAGTTCTTC.

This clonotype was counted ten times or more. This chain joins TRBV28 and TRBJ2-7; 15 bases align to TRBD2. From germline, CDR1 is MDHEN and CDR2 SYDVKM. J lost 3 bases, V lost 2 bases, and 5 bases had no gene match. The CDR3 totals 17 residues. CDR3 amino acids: CASSLIGTSGRYYEQYF. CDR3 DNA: TGTGCCAGCAGTTTAATCGGGACTAGCGGGAGGTACTACGAGCAGTACTTC. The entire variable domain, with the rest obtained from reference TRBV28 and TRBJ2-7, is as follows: DVKVTQSSRYLVKRTGEKVFLECVQDMDHENMFWYRQDPGLGLRLIYFSYDVKMKEKGDIPEGYSVSREKKERFSLILESASTNQTSMYLCASSLIGTSGRYYEQYFGPGTRLTVT.

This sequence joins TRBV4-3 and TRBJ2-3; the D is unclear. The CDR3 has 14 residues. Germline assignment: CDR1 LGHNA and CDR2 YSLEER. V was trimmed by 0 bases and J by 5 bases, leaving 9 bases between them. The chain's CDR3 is CASSQESRRDTQYF. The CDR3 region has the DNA TGCGCCAGCAGCCAAGAGAGTCGGAGAGATACGCAGTATTTT.

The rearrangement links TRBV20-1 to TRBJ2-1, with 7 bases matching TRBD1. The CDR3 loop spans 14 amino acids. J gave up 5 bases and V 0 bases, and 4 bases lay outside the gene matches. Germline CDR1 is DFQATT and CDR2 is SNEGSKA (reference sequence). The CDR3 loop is CSARDYRGNNEQFF. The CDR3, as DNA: TGCAGTGCTAGAGATTACAGGGGAAACAATGAGCAGTTCTTC.

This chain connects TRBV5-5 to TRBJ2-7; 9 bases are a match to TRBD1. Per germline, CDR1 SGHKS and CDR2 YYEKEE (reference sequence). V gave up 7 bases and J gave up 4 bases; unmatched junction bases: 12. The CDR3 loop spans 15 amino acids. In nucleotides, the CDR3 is TGTGCCAGCTATTCCGGGACAGGGAATTTGTACGAGCAGTACTTC. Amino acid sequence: CASYSGTGNLYEQYF.

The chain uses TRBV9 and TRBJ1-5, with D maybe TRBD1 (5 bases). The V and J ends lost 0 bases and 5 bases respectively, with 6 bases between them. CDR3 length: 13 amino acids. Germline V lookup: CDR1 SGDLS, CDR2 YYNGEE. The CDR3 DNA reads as TGTGCCAGCAGCGTAGTAGGGGATCAGCCCCAGCATTTT. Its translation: CASSVVGDQPQHF.

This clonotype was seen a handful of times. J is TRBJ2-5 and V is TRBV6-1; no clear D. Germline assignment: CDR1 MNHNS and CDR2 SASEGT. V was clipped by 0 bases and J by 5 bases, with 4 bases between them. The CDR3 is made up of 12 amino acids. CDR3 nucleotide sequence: TGTGCCAGCAGTGAAGCGTGGGAGACCCAGTACTTC. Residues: CASSEAWETQYF.

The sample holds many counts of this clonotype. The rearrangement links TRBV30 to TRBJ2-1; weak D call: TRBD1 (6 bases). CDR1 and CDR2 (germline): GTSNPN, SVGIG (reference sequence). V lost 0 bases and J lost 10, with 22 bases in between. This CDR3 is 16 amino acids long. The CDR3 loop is CAWSVGAGAPRVEQFF. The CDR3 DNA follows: TGTGCCTGGAGTGTGGGGGCAGGGGCCCCGAGGGTCGAGCAGTTCTTC.

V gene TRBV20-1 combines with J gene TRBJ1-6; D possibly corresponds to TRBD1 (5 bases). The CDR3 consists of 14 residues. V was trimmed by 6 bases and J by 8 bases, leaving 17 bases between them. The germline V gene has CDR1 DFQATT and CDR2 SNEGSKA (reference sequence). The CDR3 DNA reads TGCAGTGCACCCGGGGCAGGGCGGGATTCACCCCTCCACTTT. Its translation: CSAPGAGRDSPLHF.

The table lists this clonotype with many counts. CDR3 DNA: TGTGCCAGCAGTGACAACGGATTAGCCAAAAACATTCAGTACTTC. Protein product: CASSDNGLAKNIQYF. The chain recombines TRBV6-1 with TRBJ2-4; D remains unclear. This CDR3 has 15 amino acids. V lost 3 bases to trimming and J lost 0 bases, with 9 bases between them. Looked up from germline, CDR1 is MNHNS and CDR2 is SASEGT.

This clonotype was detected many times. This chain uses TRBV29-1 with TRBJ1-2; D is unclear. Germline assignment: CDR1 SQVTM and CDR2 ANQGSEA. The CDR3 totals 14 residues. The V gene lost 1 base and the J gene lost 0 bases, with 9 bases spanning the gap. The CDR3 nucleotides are TGCAGCGTTGAAGGGACGGGTCCTAACTATGGCTACACCTTC. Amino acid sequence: CSVEGTGPNYGYTF.

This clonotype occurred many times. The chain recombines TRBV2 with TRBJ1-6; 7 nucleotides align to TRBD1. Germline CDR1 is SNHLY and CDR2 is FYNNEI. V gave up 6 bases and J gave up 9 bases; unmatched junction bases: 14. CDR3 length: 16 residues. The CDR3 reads CASRGLTGTVASPLHF. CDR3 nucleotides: TGTGCCAGCAGAGGGCTTACCGGGACAGTTGCTTCACCCCTCCACTTT.

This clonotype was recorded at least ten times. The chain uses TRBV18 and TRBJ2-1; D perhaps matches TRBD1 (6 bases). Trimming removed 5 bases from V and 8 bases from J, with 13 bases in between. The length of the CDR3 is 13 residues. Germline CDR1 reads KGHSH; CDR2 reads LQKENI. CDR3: CASSGKGVDEQFF. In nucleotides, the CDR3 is TGTGCCAGCTCAGGCAAGGGGGTCGATGAGCAGTTCTTC.